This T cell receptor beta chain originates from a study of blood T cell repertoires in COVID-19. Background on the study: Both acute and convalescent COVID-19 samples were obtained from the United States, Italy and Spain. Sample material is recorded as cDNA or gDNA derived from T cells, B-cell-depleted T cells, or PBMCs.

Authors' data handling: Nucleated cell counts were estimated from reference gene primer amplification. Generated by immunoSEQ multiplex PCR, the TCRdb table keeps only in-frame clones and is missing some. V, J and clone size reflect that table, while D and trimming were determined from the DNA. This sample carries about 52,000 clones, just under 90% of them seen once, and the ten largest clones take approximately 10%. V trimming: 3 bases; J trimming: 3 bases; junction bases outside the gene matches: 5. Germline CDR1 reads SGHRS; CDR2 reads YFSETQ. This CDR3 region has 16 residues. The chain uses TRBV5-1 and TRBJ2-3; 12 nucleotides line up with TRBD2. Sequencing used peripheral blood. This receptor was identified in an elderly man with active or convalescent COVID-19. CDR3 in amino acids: CASSSSGRVLTDTQYF. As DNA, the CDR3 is TGCGCCAGCAGCTCTAGCGGGAGGGTGCTGACAGATACGCAGTATTTT.